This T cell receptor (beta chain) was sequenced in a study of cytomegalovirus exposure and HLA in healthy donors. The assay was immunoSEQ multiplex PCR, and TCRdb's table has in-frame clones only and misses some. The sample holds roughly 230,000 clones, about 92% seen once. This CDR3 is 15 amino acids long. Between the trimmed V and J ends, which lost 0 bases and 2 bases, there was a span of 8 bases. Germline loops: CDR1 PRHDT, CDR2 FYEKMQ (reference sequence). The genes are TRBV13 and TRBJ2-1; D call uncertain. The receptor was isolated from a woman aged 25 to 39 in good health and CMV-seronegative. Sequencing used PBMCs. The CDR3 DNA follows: TGTGCCAGCAGCTTAGGCCCGCTAGCCTACAATGAGCAGTTCTTC. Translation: CASSLGPLAYNEQFF.